These 2 T cell receptor beta chains originate from one sample sequenced in a study of long-term antiretroviral therapy in people with HIV. With survey level as its setting, the immunoSEQ assay was v3.0. The assay was immunoSEQ multiplex PCR, and TCRdb's table has in-frame clones only and misses some. Among some 25,000 clones, roughly 88% were seen once, and the ten largest hold roughly 5%. This material consisted of unsorted PBMCs, taken approximately 4.5 years after starting antiretroviral therapy. The receptor source for this set is a man aged 25 to 40 with HIV.

This clone has a single count. V usage is TRBV18 and J usage is TRBJ1-1; D remains ambiguous. V was cut by 4 bases and J by 8 bases, with 14 bases left in between. Germline values: CDR1 KGHSH, CDR2 LQKENI. This CDR3 contains 13 residues. Here the CDR3 reads CASSHPLRAEAFF. CDR3 sequence (DNA): TGTGCCAGCTCACACCCTTTGAGGGCCGAAGCTTTCTTT. Filled out from reference TRBV18 and TRBJ1-1, the complete variable domain reads NAGVMQNPRHLVRRRGQEARLRCSPMKGHSHVYWYRQLPEEGLKFMVYLQKENIIDESGMPKERFSAEFPKEGPSILRIQQVVRGDSAAYFCASSHPLRAEAFFGQGTRLTVV.

J is TRBJ1-1 and V is TRBV5-6, with D hard to call. Per germline, CDR1 SGHDT and CDR2 YYEEEE. The CDR3 extends over 12 amino acids. Deletions cut 1 base from V and 2 bases from J, with 3 bases between. CDR3 loop: CASSLPNTEAFF. Here the CDR3 DNA reads TGTGCCAGCAGCTTGCCAAACACTGAAGCTTTCTTT.